The TCR beta chain under discussion was sequenced for a study of vaccination effects on CD4 cells after COVID-19. Study overall: Post-vaccine samples followed the second dose by a median of 72 days.

Assay used: immunoSEQ multiplex PCR; TCRdb lists only in-frame clones, some missing. The repertoire holds 20,000 to 25,000 clones, with about 70% as singletons. Whole-study results and caveats: Among infection- and vaccine-induced clones, marked clonal contraction occurred late after vaccination.

Worth noting for this clone: Its target is unknown.

The V end lost 1 base, the J end lost 8 bases, and 3 bases lay between the germline ends. This CDR3 has 11 amino acids. CDR1 and CDR2 (germline): SGHDN, FVKESK. ViraFEST assay sequencing came after antigen-specific CD4+ T cells were expanded with viral peptide pools. Isolation of CD4+ T cells took place after approximately 10 days of culture. Vaccination of participants consisted of two doses of either the BNT162b2 or mRNA-1273 vaccine. After under 2.5 million PBMC were placed in each well, they were cultured with roughly 11 IU/ml IL-2 and about 10 ug/ml peptides. The chain uses TRBV14 and TRBJ2-1; D call uncertain. The TCR comes from a human donor who received a COVID-19 vaccine. Specimen: CD4+ T cells from PBMCs cultured with SARS-CoV-2 spike peptides, collected after COVID-19 vaccination. The CDR3 loop reads CASSQAHEQFF. For the CDR3, the DNA is TGTGCCAGCAGCCAAGCGCATGAGCAGTTCTTC.